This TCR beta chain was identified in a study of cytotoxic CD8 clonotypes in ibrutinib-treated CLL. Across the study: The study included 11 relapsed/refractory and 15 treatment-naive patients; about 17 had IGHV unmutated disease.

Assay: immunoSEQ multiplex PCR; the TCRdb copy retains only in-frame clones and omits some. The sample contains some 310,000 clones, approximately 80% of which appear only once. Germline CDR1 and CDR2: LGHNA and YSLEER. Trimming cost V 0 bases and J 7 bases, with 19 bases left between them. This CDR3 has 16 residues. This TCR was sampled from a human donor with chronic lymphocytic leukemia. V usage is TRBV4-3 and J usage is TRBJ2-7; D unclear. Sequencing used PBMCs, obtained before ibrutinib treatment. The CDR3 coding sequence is TGCGCCAGCAGCCAAGATAGGCTGGGCCAAGCAAAGGAGCAGTACTTC. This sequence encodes CASSQDRLGQAKEQYF.